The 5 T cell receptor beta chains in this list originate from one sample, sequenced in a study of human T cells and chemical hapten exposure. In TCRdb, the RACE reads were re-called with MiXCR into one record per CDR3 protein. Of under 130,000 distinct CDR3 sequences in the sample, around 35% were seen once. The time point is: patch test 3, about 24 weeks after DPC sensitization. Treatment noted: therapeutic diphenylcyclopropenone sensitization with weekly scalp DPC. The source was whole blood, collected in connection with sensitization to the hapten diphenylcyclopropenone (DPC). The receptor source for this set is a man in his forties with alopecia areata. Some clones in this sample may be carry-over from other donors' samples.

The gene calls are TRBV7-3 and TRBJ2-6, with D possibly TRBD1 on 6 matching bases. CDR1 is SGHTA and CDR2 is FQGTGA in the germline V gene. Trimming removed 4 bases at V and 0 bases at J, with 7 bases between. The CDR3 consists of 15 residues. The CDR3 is CASSSGDSGANVLTF. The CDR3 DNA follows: TGTGCCAGCAGCTCAGGGGACTCTGGGGCCAACGTCCTGACTTTC.

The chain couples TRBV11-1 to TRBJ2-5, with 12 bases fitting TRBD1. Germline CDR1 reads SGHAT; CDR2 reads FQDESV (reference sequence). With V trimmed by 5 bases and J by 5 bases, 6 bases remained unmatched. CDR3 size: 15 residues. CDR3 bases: TGTGCCAGCAGCAAAACCGGGACAGGGGGCGAGACCCAGTACTTC. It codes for CASSKTGTGGETQYF.

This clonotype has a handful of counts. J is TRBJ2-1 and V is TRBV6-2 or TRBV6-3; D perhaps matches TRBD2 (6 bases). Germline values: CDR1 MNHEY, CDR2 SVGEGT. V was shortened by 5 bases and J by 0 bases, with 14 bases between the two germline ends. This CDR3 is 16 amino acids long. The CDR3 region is CASSRLALSSYNEQFF. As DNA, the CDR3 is TGTGCCAGCAGTCGTCTAGCGCTATCCTCCTACAATGAGCAGTTCTTC.

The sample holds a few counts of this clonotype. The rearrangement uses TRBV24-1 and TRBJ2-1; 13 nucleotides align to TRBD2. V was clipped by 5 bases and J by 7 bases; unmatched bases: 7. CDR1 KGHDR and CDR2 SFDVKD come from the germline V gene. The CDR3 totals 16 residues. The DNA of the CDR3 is TGTGCCACCAGTGTCAACGGACTAGCGGGAGAGAATGAGCAGTTCTTC. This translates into CATSVNGLAGENEQFF.

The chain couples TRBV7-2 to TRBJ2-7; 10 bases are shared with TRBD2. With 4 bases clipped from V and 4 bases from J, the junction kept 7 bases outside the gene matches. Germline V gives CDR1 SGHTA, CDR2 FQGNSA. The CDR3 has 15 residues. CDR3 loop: CASSSRPGLAYEQYF. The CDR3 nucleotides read TGTGCCAGCAGCTCGCGCCCGGGACTAGCGTACGAGCAGTACTTC.